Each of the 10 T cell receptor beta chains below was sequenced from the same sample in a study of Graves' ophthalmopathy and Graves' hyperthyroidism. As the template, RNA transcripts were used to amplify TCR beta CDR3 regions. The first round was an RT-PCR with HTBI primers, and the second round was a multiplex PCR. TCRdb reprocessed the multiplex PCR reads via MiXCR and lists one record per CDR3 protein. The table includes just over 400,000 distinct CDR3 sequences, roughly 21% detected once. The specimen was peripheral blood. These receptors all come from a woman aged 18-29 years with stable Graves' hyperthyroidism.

Here the CDR3 reads CATPPSGVFYEQYF. The CDR3 bases are TGTGCCACCCCTCCGAGCGGGGTGTTTTACGAGCAGTACTTC. V usage is TRBV28 and J usage is TRBJ2-7, with 7 bases aligning to TRBD2. Losses at the gene ends were 10 bases for V and 4 bases for J; bases not matched to a gene: 13. The CDR3 extends over 14 amino acids. The germline gives CDR1 MDHEN, CDR2 SYDVKM.

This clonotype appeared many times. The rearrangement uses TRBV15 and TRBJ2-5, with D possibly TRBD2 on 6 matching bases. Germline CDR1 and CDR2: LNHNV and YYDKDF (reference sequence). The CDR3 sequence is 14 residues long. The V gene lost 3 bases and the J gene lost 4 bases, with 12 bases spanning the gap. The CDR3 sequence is CATSRGLSGETQYF. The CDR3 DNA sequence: TGTGCCACCAGCAGGGGACTGAGCGGAGAGACCCAGTACTTC.

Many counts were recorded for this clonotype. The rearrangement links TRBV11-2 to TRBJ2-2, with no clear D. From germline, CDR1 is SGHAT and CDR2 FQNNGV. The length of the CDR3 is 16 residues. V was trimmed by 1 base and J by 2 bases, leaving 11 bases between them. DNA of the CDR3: TGTGCCAGCAGCTTAGTGGTTCAGACAAACACCGGGGAGCTGTTTTTT. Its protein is CASSLVVQTNTGELFF.

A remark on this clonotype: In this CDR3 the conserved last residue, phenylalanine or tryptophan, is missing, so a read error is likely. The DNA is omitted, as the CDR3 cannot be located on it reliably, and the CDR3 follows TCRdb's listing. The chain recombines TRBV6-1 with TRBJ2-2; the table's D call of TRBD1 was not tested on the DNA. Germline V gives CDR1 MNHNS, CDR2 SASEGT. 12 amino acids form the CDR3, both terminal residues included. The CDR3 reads CASNTGTGELCL.

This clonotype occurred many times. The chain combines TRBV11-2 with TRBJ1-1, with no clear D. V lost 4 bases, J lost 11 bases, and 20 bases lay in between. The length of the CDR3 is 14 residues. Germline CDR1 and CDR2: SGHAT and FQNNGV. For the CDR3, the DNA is TGTGCCAGCAGCTCGTACTACAGAATGGGAGGTGCTTTCTTT. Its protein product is CASSSYYRMGGAFF.

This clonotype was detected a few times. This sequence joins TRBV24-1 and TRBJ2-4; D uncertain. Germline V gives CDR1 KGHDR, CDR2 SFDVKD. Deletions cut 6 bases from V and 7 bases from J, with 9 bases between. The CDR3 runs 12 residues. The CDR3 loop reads CATSQDGNIQYF. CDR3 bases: TGTGCCACCAGTCAGGACGGGAACATTCAGTACTTC.

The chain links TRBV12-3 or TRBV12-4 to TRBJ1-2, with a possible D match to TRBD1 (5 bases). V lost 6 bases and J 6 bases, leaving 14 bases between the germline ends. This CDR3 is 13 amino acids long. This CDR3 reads CASSLDNRDGYTF. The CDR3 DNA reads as TGTGCCAGCAGCCTGGACAATCGAGATGGCTACACCTTC.

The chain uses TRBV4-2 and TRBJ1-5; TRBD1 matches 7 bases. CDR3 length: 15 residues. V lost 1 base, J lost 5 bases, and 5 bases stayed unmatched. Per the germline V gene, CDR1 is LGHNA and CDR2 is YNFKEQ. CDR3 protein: CASSQVPGGDQPQHF. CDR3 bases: TGTGCCAGCAGCCAAGTTCCAGGGGGTGATCAGCCCCAGCATTTT.

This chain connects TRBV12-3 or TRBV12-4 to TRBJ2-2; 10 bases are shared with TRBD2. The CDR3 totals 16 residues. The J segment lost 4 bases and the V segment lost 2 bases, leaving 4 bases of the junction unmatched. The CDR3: CASSLRAGGFTGELFF. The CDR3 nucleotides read TGTGCCAGCAGTTTAAGAGCGGGAGGGTTCACCGGGGAGCTGTTTTTT.

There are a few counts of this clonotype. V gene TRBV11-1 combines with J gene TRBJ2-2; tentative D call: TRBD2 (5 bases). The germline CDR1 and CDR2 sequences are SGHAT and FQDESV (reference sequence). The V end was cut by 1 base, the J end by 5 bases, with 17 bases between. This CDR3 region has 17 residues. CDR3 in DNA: TGTGCCAGCAGCTTAGTGGGCACTAGAGGTTTGACCGGGGAGCTGTTTTTT. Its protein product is CASSLVGTRGLTGELFF. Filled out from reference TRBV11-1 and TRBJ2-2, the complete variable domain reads EAEVAQSPRYKITEKSQAVAFWCDPISGHATLYWYRQILGQGPELLVQFQDESVVDDSQLPKDRFSAERLKGVDSTLKIQPAELGDSAMYLCASSLVGTRGLTGELFFGEGSRLTVL.